These 29 T cell receptor beta chains share one sample of origin, sequenced in a study of control samples from healthy donors and cancer patients. Sequencing used immunoSEQ multiplex PCR; TCRdb keeps in-frame clones, though not all of them. The table shows approximately 70,000 clones, with 84% occurring only once. The material sequenced was blood. These TCRs come from a man in his fifties in good health.

The rearrangement uses TRBV5-1 and TRBJ1-4, with D maybe TRBD1 (5 bases). The V gene's germline CDR1 is SGHRS and CDR2 YFSETQ. The CDR3 is 15 amino acids. Trimming took 9 bases from V and 6 from J, leaving 21 bases between them. This CDR3 reads CATTTGRGGDEKLFF. DNA of the CDR3: TGCGCCACCACTACGGGGCGGGGGGGGGATGAAAAACTGTTTTTT.

This chain connects TRBV5-1 to TRBJ1-6, with 8 bases that match TRBD1. Germline CDR1 is SGHRS and CDR2 is YFSETQ. V lost 3 bases, J lost 7 bases, and 6 bases stayed unmatched. The length of the CDR3 is 15 residues. The CDR3 nucleotides are TGCGCCAGCAGCTCGCGGACAGGGACCAATTCACCCCTCCACTTT. As protein: CASSSRTGTNSPLHF.

CDR3 protein: CAWSRQIYEQYF. CDR3 bases: TGTGCCTGGAGTCGGCAGATCTACGAGCAGTACTTC. The chain joins TRBV30 to TRBJ2-7; no reliable D call. The CDR3 loop spans 12 amino acids. Germline V CDR1 and CDR2: GTSNPN, SVGIG (reference sequence). Trimming took 2 bases from V and 3 from J, leaving 8 bases between them.

The V gene is TRBV21-1, the J gene TRBJ2-7; TRBD2, as called in the table, went unchecked against the DNA. TRBV21-1 is a pseudogene. CDR3 size: 19 residues. This CDR3 reads CASSKGRGLAGGPSYEQYF. CDR3 bases: TGTGCCAGCAGCAAAGGCAGGGGACTAGCGGGAGGGCCGTCCTACGAGCAGTACTTC.

This chain connects TRBV7-2 to TRBJ2-2; possibly TRBD1 for D (6 bases). The germline V gene has CDR1 SGHTA and CDR2 FQGNSA. The V end lost 3 bases, the J end lost 7 bases, and 15 bases lay between the germline ends. This CDR3 region has 15 residues. The CDR3 is CASSLDWGLGGELFF. The CDR3 DNA sequence: TGTGCCAGCAGCTTGGATTGGGGGCTCGGCGGGGAGCTGTTTTTT.

The chain uses TRBV10-3 and TRBJ1-2; 9 bases are shared with TRBD1. With 3 bases clipped from V and 5 bases from J, the junction kept 1 base outside the gene matches. CDR1 ENHRY and CDR2 SYGVKD come from the germline V gene. The CDR3 contains 13 residues. For the CDR3, the DNA is TGTGCCATCAGTGAAGGGACAGGGTATGGCTACACCTTC. It specifies CAISEGTGYGYTF.

The chain joins TRBV2 to TRBJ2-3, with 9 bases matching TRBD2. Germline trimming cut 7 bases from V and 0 bases from J; bases unmatched to any gene: 8. Per germline, CDR1 SNHLY and CDR2 FYNNEI. The CDR3 has 16 residues. This CDR3 reads CASKMTSGTSTDTQYF. The CDR3 nucleotides are TGTGCCAGCAAAATGACTAGCGGAACTAGCACAGATACGCAGTATTTT.

A remark on this clone: Other nucleotide sequences from this sample produce the same CDR3. This chain joins TRBV5-1 and TRBJ2-1, with TRBD1 matching 7 bases. From germline, CDR1 is SGHRS and CDR2 YFSETQ. The CDR3 runs to 14 residues. V was pared by 0 bases and J by 3 bases, with 0 bases of the junction left unmatched. This chain's CDR3 is CASSLGDSYNEQFF. CDR3 sequence (DNA): TGCGCCAGCAGCTTGGGGGACAGCTACAATGAGCAGTTCTTC.

The rearrangement uses TRBV3-1 (or the pseudogene TRBV3-2) and TRBJ1-4, with D perhaps matching TRBD1 (5 bases). Germline V gene data show CDR1 as LGHDT and CDR2 as YNNKEL (reference sequence). This CDR3 region has 16 residues. V was shortened by 4 bases and J by 3 bases, with 15 bases between the two germline ends. CDR3 region: CASSLGGGTPNEKLFF. CDR3 nucleotides: TGTGCCAGCAGCCTAGGCGGGGGTACACCTAATGAAAAACTGTTTTTT.

The chain employs TRBV6-6 and TRBJ1-2, with D possibly being TRBD1 (6 bases). CDR3 length: 14 amino acids. Trimming shortened V by 2 bases and J by 6 bases, and 13 bases separated the two germline ends. From germline, CDR1 is MNHNY and CDR2 SVGAGI (reference sequence). CDR3 in DNA: TGTGCCAGCAGTTACGGGGGGCGCGTCGATGGCTACACCTTC. Its protein product is CASSYGGRVDGYTF.

The chain uses TRBV5-1 and TRBJ2-7, with D perhaps matching TRBD1 or TRBD2 (7 bases each). This CDR3 comprises 15 residues. V lost 2 bases, J lost 3 bases, and 15 bases lay in between. Germline loops: CDR1 SGHRS, CDR2 YFSETQ. The CDR3 loop reads CASSLGGRGLYEQYF. The CDR3 DNA reads TGCGCCAGCAGCTTAGGGGGGAGGGGGCTCTACGAGCAGTACTTC.

The rearrangement uses TRBV28 and TRBJ1-6; 10 nucleotides line up with TRBD1. J was trimmed by 9 bases and V by 5 bases; bases with no gene match: 7. Germline V gene sequence: CDR1 MDHEN, CDR2 SYDVKM. The length of the CDR3 is 15 residues. CDR3 residues: CASSRQTGGSSPLHF. The CDR3 DNA follows: TGTGCCAGCAGTAGACAGACAGGGGGCAGTTCACCCCTCCACTTT.

This chain uses TRBV10-1 with TRBJ2-7; D call uncertain. Germline V gene data show CDR1 as WNHNN and CDR2 as SYGVQD (reference sequence). Trimming took off 9 bases at V and 5 bases at J, with 11 bases between the two ends. The CDR3 consists of 11 residues. CDR3 in amino acids: CARDLGHEQYF. The CDR3 region has the DNA TGCGCCAGGGACCTGGGCCACGAGCAGTACTTC.

J is TRBJ2-3 and V is TRBV6-2 or TRBV6-3, with 10 bases aligning to TRBD2. CDR1 and CDR2 (germline): MNHEY, SVGEGT. V gave up 2 bases and J gave up 0 bases; unmatched junction bases: 5. CDR3 length: 17 amino acids. The CDR3 sequence: CASSYIAGGSSTDTQYF. CDR3 nucleotides: TGTGCCAGCAGTTACATAGCGGGAGGTTCTAGCACAGATACGCAGTATTTT.

This chain joins TRBV28 and TRBJ1-1, with D possibly being TRBD1 (6 bases). The CDR3 spans 13 residues. Trimming removed 6 bases at V and 9 bases at J, with 17 bases between. Germline V lookup: CDR1 MDHEN, CDR2 SYDVKM. The CDR3 here is CASRTGKTPKAFF. CDR3 coding DNA: TGTGCCAGCAGGACAGGCAAGACGCCCAAAGCTTTCTTT.

The V and J genes are TRBV5-1 and TRBJ2-5; TRBD1 might be the D (7 bases). Germline CDR1 and CDR2: SGHRS and YFSETQ. V shed 0 bases and J shed 5 bases, with 14 bases lying between them. This CDR3 has 15 residues. CDR3 residues: CASSLGAQGGETQYF. CDR3 DNA sequence: TGCGCCAGCAGCTTGGGAGCGCAGGGGGGCGAGACCCAGTACTTC.

In nucleotides, the CDR3 is TGTGCCAGCAGCATCGGACAGGCGGCAGATACGCAGTATTTT. Its translation is CASSIGQAADTQYF. The rearrangement links TRBV11-1 to TRBJ2-3, with 7 bases lining up with TRBD1. CDR1 is SGHAT, CDR2 FQDESV, per germline (reference sequence). V was clipped by 5 bases and J by 4 bases; unmatched bases: 6. The CDR3 is 14 residues long. The full variable domain, completed using reference TRBV11-1 and TRBJ2-3, is EAEVAQSPRYKITEKSQAVAFWCDPISGHATLYWYRQILGQGPELLVQFQDESVVDDSQLPKDRFSAERLKGVDSTLKIQPAELGDSAMYLCASSIGQAADTQYFGPGTRLTVL.

The rearrangement joins TRBV2 to TRBJ1-5; D unresolved. CDR1 and CDR2 (germline): SNHLY, FYNNEI. V was shortened by 1 base and J by 2 bases, with 18 bases between the two germline ends. The length of the CDR3 is 18 residues. CDR3 sequence reads: CASSEGQVGVSGNQPQHF. The DNA of the CDR3 is TGTGCCAGCAGTGAAGGGCAGGTCGGTGTGAGTGGCAATCAGCCCCAGCATTTT.

This clone was detected only a few times. V and J are TRBV7-9 and TRBJ2-7; perhaps TRBD2 as D (6 bases). The germline V gene encodes CDR1 SEHNR and CDR2 FQNEAQ (reference sequence). This CDR3 comprises 15 residues. V lost 3 bases and J 0 bases, leaving 12 bases between the germline ends. CDR3 in DNA: TGTGCCAGCAGCTTCGGCGGGATAGGCTCCTACGAGCAGTACTTC. Amino acids: CASSFGGIGSYEQYF.

The gene calls are TRBV28 and TRBJ1-1; D gene uncertain. This CDR3 is built from 13 residues. Germline-derived CDR1 and CDR2 are MDHEN and SYDVKM. Trimming pared 6 bases from V and 0 bases from J, leaving 8 bases between. CDR3 amino acids: CASSANLNTEAFF. DNA of the CDR3: TGTGCCAGCAGCGCCAATTTGAACACTGAAGCTTTCTTT.

This clone was detected once. The V and J genes are TRBV19 and TRBJ2-1, with no clear D. The CDR3 is 13 residues long. The germline CDR1 and CDR2 sequences are LNHDA and SQIVND (reference sequence). Trimming cost V 3 bases and J 2 bases, with 5 bases left between them. In DNA form, the CDR3 reads TGTGCCAGTAGTATCCAGACCTACAATGAGCAGTTCTTC. This encodes CASSIQTYNEQFF.

This sequence joins TRBV19 and TRBJ1-4, with D uncertain. Trimming pared 5 bases from V and 3 bases from J, leaving 10 bases between. Per the germline V gene, CDR1 is LNHDA and CDR2 is SQIVND (reference sequence). This CDR3 comprises 14 residues. CDR3 region: CASSARRANEKLFF. DNA of the CDR3: TGTGCCAGTAGTGCACGGCGAGCTAATGAAAAACTGTTTTTT.

The chain is built from TRBV7-8 and TRBJ1-1; no clear D gene. Germline V gene lookup returns CDR1 SGHVS and CDR2 FQNEAQ. The CDR3 loop spans 13 amino acids. Trimming stripped 4 bases from V and 0 bases from J, with 6 bases between. The CDR3 is CASSSGVNTEAFF. The CDR3 DNA reads as TGTGCCAGCAGCTCCGGCGTGAACACTGAAGCTTTCTTT.

This clone showed up just a few times. The chain employs TRBV29-1 and TRBJ2-5; D uncertain. The CDR3 spans 10 residues. The ends were cut back, 6 bases at V and 5 bases at J, with 7 bases in the middle. The germline V gene encodes CDR1 SQVTM and CDR2 ANQGSEA. The CDR3 reads CSVSRETQYF. CDR3 nucleotides: TGCAGCGTGTCTAGGGAGACCCAGTACTTC.

The chain recombines TRBV7-9 with TRBJ2-1; tentatively, D is TRBD2 (5 bases). Germline CDR1 and CDR2: SEHNR and FQNEAQ (reference sequence). V was shortened by 1 base and J by 7 bases, with 8 bases between the two germline ends. The CDR3 has 13 residues. DNA for the CDR3: TGTGCCAGCAGCTTAGTTAGCGTGAATGAGCAGTTCTTC. Protein sequence: CASSLVSVNEQFF.

CDR3 in DNA: TGTGCCAGCAGCACGGCGGGGAGCACAGATACGCAGTATTTT. Its protein is CASSTAGSTDTQYF. The V call is TRBV11-1, the J call TRBJ2-3; possible D gene TRBD2, 6 bases. The V end lost 5 bases, the J end lost 0 bases, and 9 bases lay between the germline ends. CDR1 is SGHAT, CDR2 FQDESV, per germline (reference sequence). The CDR3 has 14 amino acids.

The chain carries TRBV6-1 and TRBJ1-1, with a tentative D call TRBD1 (5 bases). Germline assignment: CDR1 MNHNS and CDR2 SASEGT. This CDR3 comprises 15 residues. V was pared by 2 bases and J by 0 bases, with 10 bases between. CDR3 sequence reads: CASSERQGMNTEAFF. The CDR3 DNA reads as TGTGCCAGCAGTGAAAGGCAGGGAATGAACACTGAAGCTTTCTTT.

The chain recombines TRBV12-3 or TRBV12-4 with TRBJ2-6; D gene ambiguous. The CDR3 contains 13 residues. V dropped 8 bases and J dropped 1 base, with 6 bases sitting between them. In DNA, the CDR3 is TGTGCCAGCTTGGGTTCTGGGGCCAACGTCCTGACTTTC. It translates to CASLGSGANVLTF.

The chain recombines TRBV11-3 with TRBJ2-3; no clear D. The CDR3 runs 17 residues. Trimming took 3 bases from V and 1 from J, leaving 17 bases between them. Germline CDR1 reads SGHNT; CDR2 reads YENEEA. CDR3 nucleotide sequence: TGTGCCAGCAGCTTCCCCGGAAGGAGCGTGGGCACAGATACGCAGTATTTT. Protein product: CASSFPGRSVGTDTQYF. Complete variable domain (other parts from reference TRBV11-3 and TRBJ2-3): EAGVVQSPRYKIIEKKQPVAFWCNPISGHNTLYWYLQNLGQGPELLIRYENEEAVDDSQLPKDRFSAERLKGVDSTLKIQPAELGDSAVYLCASSFPGRSVGTDTQYFGPGTRLTVL.